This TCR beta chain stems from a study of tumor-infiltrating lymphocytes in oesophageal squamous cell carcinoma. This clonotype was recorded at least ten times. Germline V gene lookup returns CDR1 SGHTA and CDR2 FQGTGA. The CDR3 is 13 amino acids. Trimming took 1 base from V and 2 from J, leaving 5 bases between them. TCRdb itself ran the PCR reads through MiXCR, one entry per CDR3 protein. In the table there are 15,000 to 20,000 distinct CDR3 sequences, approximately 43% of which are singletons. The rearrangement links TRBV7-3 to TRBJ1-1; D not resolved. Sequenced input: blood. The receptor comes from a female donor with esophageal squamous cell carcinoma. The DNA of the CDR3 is TGTGCCAGCAGCTTAAGCATAAACACTGAAGCTTTCTTT. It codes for CASSLSINTEAFF.